The 14 T cell receptor beta chains in this list originate from one sample, sequenced in a study of chemoradiotherapy in HPV16-positive cancers. Method: immunoSEQ multiplex PCR; TCRdb's copy keeps in-frame clones and lacks some. The repertoire holds under 2,000 clones, with 75% to 90% as singletons. Sequencing was performed on tumor tissue, taken from a patient who underwent chemoradiotherapy. These receptors originate from a human donor with HPV-associated anogenital cancer.

This rearrangement joins TRBV5-5 to TRBJ1-1; possibly TRBD1 for D (5 bases). V was cut by 6 bases and J by 0 bases, with 9 bases left in between. Per germline, CDR1 SGHKS and CDR2 YYEKEE (reference sequence). The CDR3 is 13 amino acids. CDR3 in DNA: TGTGCCAGCACCTCGGGACTGAACACTGAAGCTTTCTTT. Translated: CASTSGLNTEAFF.

The chain combines TRBV5-1 with TRBJ1-5; TRBD1 matches 7 bases. This CDR3 has 15 amino acids. In germline, CDR1 is SGHRS, CDR2 YFSETQ. V shed 4 bases, J shed 6 bases, and the junction held 10 bases outside the gene matches. CDR3 region: CASSPEGDRVQPQHF. The CDR3, as DNA: TGCGCCAGCAGCCCCGAGGGCGACAGGGTTCAGCCCCAGCATTTT.

The chain is built from TRBV27 and TRBJ1-2; D is perhaps TRBD1 (6 bases). CDR3 size: 15 residues. V lost 6 bases and J 4 bases, leaving 18 bases between the germline ends. The germline V gene has CDR1 MNHEY and CDR2 SMNVEV (reference sequence). The CDR3 spells CASSLKGGAGYGYTF. CDR3 coding DNA: TGTGCCAGCAGCCTAAAGGGGGGGGCGGGCTATGGCTACACCTTC.

This chain uses TRBV7-9 with TRBJ2-7; 7 nucleotides align to TRBD1. V lost 5 bases to trimming and J lost 6 bases; unmatched junction nucleotides: 4. The CDR3 totals 12 residues. Germline V lookup: CDR1 SEHNR, CDR2 FQNEAQ (reference sequence). CDR3 in amino acids: CASSATGFEQYF. The CDR3 DNA reads as TGTGCCAGCAGCGCGACAGGGTTCGAGCAGTACTTC.

This rearrangement joins TRBV4-3 to TRBJ1-2, with a possible D match to TRBD1 (5 bases). Germline-derived CDR1 and CDR2 are LGHNA and YSLEER. V lost 4 bases and J 6 bases, leaving 15 bases between the germline ends. The CDR3 length is 14 residues. Here the CDR3 DNA reads TGCGCCAGCAGCCCCCGGGGCAGGGTGAATGGCTACACCTTC. Translation gives CASSPRGRVNGYTF.

V and J are TRBV6-5 and TRBJ1-1, with 11 bases matching TRBD1. This CDR3 has 14 residues. CDR1 is MNHEY, CDR2 SVGAGI, per germline. Trimming cost V 3 bases and J 14 bases; bases outside gene matches: 11. This CDR3 is CASSYGGQGGQGFF. The CDR3 coding sequence is TGTGCCAGCAGTTATGGGGGACAGGGGGGGCAAGGGTTCTTT.

The CDR3 protein is CASSSPRQGLDQPQHF. CDR3 sequence (DNA): TGTGCCAGCAGCTCCCCGAGACAGGGCTTAGATCAGCCCCAGCATTTT. The chain is built from TRBV7-9 and TRBJ1-5; 7 bases align to TRBD1. The V gene end was trimmed by 4 bases and the J gene end by 5 bases; junction bases not matched to a gene: 11. This CDR3 has 16 amino acids. CDR1 and CDR2 (germline): SEHNR, FQNEAQ (reference sequence).

The gene calls are TRBV14 and TRBJ2-3, with D tentatively TRBD2 (5 bases). V was trimmed by 0 bases and J by 5 bases, leaving 15 bases between them. CDR1 and CDR2 (germline): SGHDN, FVKESK. There are 16 residues in the CDR3. CDR3 sequence (DNA): TGTGCCAGCAGCCAAGAAAGCGGTCTGCCTGGAGATACGCAGTATTTT. Translated, it gives CASSQESGLPGDTQYF. Complete variable domain (other parts from reference TRBV14 and TRBJ2-3): EAGVTQFPSHSVIEKGQTVTLRCDPISGHDNLYWYRRVMGKEIKFLLHFVKESKQDESGMPNNRFLAERTGGTYSTLKVQPAELEDSGVYFCASSQESGLPGDTQYFGPGTRLTVL.

The V gene is TRBV10-3, the J gene TRBJ1-2; tentatively, D is TRBD1 (6 bases). Trimming cost V 6 bases and J 11 bases, with 22 bases left between them. This CDR3 region has 14 residues. Germline V gives CDR1 ENHRY, CDR2 SYGVKD. CDR3 DNA: TGTGCCATCAGGGAGACAGGCGCCGGGTATAGGTACACCTTC. Translation: CAIRETGAGYRYTF.

This chain joins TRBV6-5 and TRBJ1-5, with a possible D match to TRBD1 (5 bases). The CDR3 is made up of 12 amino acids. Germline CDR1 and CDR2: MNHEY and SVGAGI. V lost 8 bases to trimming and J lost 3 bases, with 8 bases between them. The CDR3 sequence is CASGDPNQPQHF. CDR3 nucleotide sequence: TGTGCCAGCGGGGACCCCAATCAGCCCCAGCATTTT.

The chain carries TRBV4-3 and TRBJ2-1; no clear D. V lost 0 bases to trimming and J lost 5 bases, with 8 bases between them. The CDR3 extends over 14 amino acids. Germline lookup yields CDR1 LGHNA and CDR2 YSLEER. CDR3 sequence: CASSQDVGDNEQFF. DNA of the CDR3: TGCGCCAGCAGCCAAGACGTAGGAGACAATGAGCAGTTCTTC.

There are a few counts of this clone. This chain connects TRBV15 to TRBJ1-5; D gene ambiguous. Trimming pared 8 bases from V and 6 bases from J, leaving 11 bases between. Germline assignment: CDR1 LNHNV and CDR2 YYDKDF (reference sequence). This CDR3 has 12 residues. The CDR3 loop reads CATRSVGQPQHF. The CDR3 DNA sequence: TGTGCCACCCGCTCAGTAGGTCAGCCCCAGCATTTT.

This clone has a single count. The V call is TRBV5-5, the J call TRBJ2-5; no firm D call. The V gene lost 4 bases and the J gene lost 5 bases, with 12 bases spanning the gap. This CDR3 comprises 13 residues. CDR1 SGHKS and CDR2 YYEKEE come from the germline V gene (reference sequence). CDR3 sequence (DNA): TGTGCCAGCAGCCCCAACCGGGTTGAGACCCAGTACTTC. It is translated as CASSPNRVETQYF.

The CDR3 region is CASSRRDPGWTEAFF. The CDR3 region has the DNA TGTGCCAGCAGTAGACGGGACCCCGGGTGGACTGAAGCTTTCTTT. The chain links TRBV2 to TRBJ1-1, with TRBD1 as a possible D gene (5 bases). The CDR3 spans 15 residues. The germline V gene has CDR1 SNHLY and CDR2 FYNNEI. Trimming removed 5 bases at V and 5 bases at J, with 18 bases between.